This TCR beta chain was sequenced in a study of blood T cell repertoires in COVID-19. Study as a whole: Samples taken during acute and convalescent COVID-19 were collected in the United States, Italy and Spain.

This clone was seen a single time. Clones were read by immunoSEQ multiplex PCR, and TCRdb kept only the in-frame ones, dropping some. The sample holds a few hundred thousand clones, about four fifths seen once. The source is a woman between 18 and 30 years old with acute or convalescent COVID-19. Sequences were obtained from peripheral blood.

The CDR3 DNA reads TGTGCCAGCAGTGAACAGTTCTTCTTGAACACTGAAGCTTTCTTT. This encodes CASSEQFFLNTEAFF. The chain has TRBV6-1 and TRBJ1-1; D uncertain. Trimming pared 2 bases from V and 0 bases from J, leaving 10 bases between. Germline lookup yields CDR1 MNHNS and CDR2 SASEGT. This CDR3 is 15 amino acids long.